This section outlines one T cell receptor (beta chain) sequence together with its context. This entry comes from a study of blood T cell repertoires in COVID-19. Study details: Some COVID-19 samples were acute and others convalescent; all came from the United States, Italy and Spain. T cells, B-cell-depleted T cells, or PBMCs provided the cDNA or gDNA that served as material.

A Seattle source enrolled patients during active infection and followed them longitudinally. As originally analysed: From reference gene primer amplification, estimates of nucleated cell counts were derived. The method was immunoSEQ multiplex PCR; TCRdb's version includes in-frame clones alone and lacks a portion of them. V, J and clone size derive from that table, while D and trimming were established from the DNA sequence. The sample holds 250,000 to 300,000 clones, 90% to 95% seen once. This TCR derives from a woman aged 30 to 39 with COVID-19, enrolled during active disease. Sequences were obtained from peripheral blood.

DNA for the CDR3: TGTGCCAGCAGCGCCCTACCGGGACAGGAACTAGATACGCAGTATTTT. Amino acids: CASSALPGQELDTQYF. This sequence joins TRBV9 and TRBJ2-3; TRBD1 matches 8 bases. Trimming at V came to 3 bases and at J to 5 bases, leaving 11 bases not matched to a gene. The CDR3 spans 16 residues. CDR1 and CDR2 from the germline V gene are SGDLS and YYNGEE.